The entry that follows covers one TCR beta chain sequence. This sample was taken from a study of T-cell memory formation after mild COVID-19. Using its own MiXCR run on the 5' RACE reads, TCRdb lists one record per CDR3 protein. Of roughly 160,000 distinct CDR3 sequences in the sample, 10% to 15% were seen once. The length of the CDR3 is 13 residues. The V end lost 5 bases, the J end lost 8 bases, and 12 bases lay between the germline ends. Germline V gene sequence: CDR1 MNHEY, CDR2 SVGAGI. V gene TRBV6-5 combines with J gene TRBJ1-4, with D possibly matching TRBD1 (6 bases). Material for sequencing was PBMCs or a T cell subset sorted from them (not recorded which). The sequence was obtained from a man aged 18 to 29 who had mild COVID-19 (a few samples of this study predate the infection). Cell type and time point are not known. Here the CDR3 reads CASSVGTPEKLFF. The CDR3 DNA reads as TGTGCCAGCAGTGTAGGGACACCAGAAAAACTGTTTTTT.